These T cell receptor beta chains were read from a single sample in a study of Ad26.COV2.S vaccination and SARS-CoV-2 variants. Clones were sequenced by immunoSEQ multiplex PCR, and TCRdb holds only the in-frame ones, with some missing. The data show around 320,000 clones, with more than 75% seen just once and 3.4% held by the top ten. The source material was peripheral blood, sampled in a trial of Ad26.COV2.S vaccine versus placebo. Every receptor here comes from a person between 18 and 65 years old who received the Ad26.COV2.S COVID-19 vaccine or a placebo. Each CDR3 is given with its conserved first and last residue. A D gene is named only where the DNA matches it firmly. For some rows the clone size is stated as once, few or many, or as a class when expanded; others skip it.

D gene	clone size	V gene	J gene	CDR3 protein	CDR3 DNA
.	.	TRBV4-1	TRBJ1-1	CASSQEIGAAGPNTEAFF	TGCGCCAGCAGCCAAGAAATAGGTGCGGCAGGCCCGAACACTGAAGCTTTCTTT
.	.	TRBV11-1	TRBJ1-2	CASSLNGYNYGYTF	TGTGCCAGCAGCTTAAACGGCTACAACTATGGCTACACCTTC
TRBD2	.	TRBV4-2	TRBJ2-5	CASSLMTSGGLQETQYF	TGTGCCAGCAGCCTTATGACTAGCGGGGGGCTACAAGAGACCCAGTACTTC
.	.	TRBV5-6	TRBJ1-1	CASSRGGVGTEAFF	TGTGCCAGCAGCCGTGGAGGGGTTGGCACTGAAGCTTTCTTT
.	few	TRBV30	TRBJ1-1	CAWGTANTEAFF	TGTGCCTGGGGAACAGCGAACACTGAAGCTTTCTTT
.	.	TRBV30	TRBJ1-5	CAWGHSRLNQPQHF	TGTGCCTGGGGACATAGCCGCCTAAATCAGCCCCAGCATTTT
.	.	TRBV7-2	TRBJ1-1	CASSVLGGYLNTEAFF	TGTGCCAGCAGCGTCTTGGGAGGGTACTTAAACACTGAAGCTTTCTTT
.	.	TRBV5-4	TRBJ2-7	CASTLWEESYEQYF	TGTGCCAGCACCCTATGGGAGGAGTCCTACGAGCAGTACTTC
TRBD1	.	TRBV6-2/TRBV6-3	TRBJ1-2	CASSRDRAGYGYTF	TGTGCCAGCAGTCGCGACAGGGCGGGGTATGGCTACACCTTC
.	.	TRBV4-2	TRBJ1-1	CASSQGLAARNTEAFF	TGTGCCAGCAGCCAGGGTCTCGCGGCAAGGAACACTGAAGCTTTCTTT
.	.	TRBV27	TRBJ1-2	CASSPEGTAIYGYTF	TGTGCCAGCAGTCCAGAAGGGACGGCGATCTATGGCTACACCTTC
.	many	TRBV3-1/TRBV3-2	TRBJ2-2	CASSLGGARTGELFF	TGTGCCAGCAGCCTGGGCGGGGCGCGAACCGGGGAGCTGTTTTTT
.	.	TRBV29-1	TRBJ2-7	CSVADSPYEQYF	TGCAGCGTAGCGGACAGCCCCTACGAGCAGTACTTC
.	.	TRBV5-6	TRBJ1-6	CASSRLASSYNSPLHF	TGTGCCAGCAGCAGGCTCGCGAGCTCCTATAATTCACCCCTCCACTTT
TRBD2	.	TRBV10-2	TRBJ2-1	CASLELAGGNNEQFF	TGCGCCAGCCTTGAACTAGCGGGGGGCAACAATGAGCAGTTCTTC
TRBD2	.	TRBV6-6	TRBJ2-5	CASSSSGSGETQYF	TGTGCCAGCAGTTCGTCGGGTAGCGGGGAGACCCAGTACTTC
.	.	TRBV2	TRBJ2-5	CASSELGETQYF	TGTGCCAGCAGTGAACTTGGGGAGACCCAGTACTTC
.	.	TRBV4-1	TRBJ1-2	CASSLEPGLEGYTF	TGCGCCAGCAGCCTGGAACCGGGTCTAGAGGGCTACACCTTC
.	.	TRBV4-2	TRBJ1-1	CASSKEPPWTEAFF	TGTGCCAGCAGCAAAGAACCCCCCTGGACTGAAGCTTTCTTT
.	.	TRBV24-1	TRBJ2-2	CATSIGQGNTGELFF	TGTGCCACCAGTATCGGGCAGGGGAACACCGGGGAGCTGTTTTTT
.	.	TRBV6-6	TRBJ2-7	CASSYIDEQYF	TGTGCCAGCAGTTATATCGACGAGCAGTACTTC
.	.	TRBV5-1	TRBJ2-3	CASSLDTSTDTQYF	TGCGCCAGCAGCTTGGATACTAGCACAGATACGCAGTATTTT
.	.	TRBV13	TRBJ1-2	CASSLGGQLGYTF	TGTGCCAGCAGCTTAGGGGGGCAGTTGGGCTACACCTTC
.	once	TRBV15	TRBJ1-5	CATSSGGTGRHSNQPQHF	TGTGCCACCAGCAGTGGCGGTACCGGGAGACATAGCAATCAGCCCCAGCATTTT
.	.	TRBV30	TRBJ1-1	CAGKQEMQNTEAFF	TGTGCCGGCAAACAGGAGATGCAGAACACTGAAGCTTTCTTT
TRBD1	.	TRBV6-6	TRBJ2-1	CASSSPGGTGQFF	TGTGCCAGCAGTTCCCCAGGGGGCACGGGGCAGTTCTTC
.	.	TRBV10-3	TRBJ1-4	CAISETGLWEKLFF	TGTGCCATCAGTGAGACAGGGTTATGGGAAAAACTGTTTTTT
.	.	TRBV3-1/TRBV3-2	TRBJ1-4	CASRGVNNEKLFF	TGTGCCAGCAGGGGGGTGAATAATGAAAAACTGTTTTTT
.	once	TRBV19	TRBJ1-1	CASSWGTSTEAFF	TGTGCCAGTTCTTGGGGGACCTCCACTGAAGCTTTCTTT
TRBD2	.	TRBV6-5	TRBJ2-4	CASGRGGRGKNIQYF	TGTGCCAGCGGGCGGGGGGGCCGAGGCAAAAACATTCAGTACTTC
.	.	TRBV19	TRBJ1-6	CASSTPGDSPLHF	TGTGCCAGTAGTACACCAGGGGATTCACCCCTCCACTTT
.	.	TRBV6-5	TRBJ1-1	CASSWGGLNTEAFF	TGTGCCAGCAGTTGGGGGGGCTTGAACACTGAAGCTTTCTTT
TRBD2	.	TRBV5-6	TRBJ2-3	CASRQAGGKRDTQYF	TGTGCCAGCAGACAAGCGGGGGGGAAACGAGATACGCAGTATTTT
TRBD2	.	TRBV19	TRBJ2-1	CASTRRGGGTYNEQFF	TGTGCCAGTACCCGGAGGGGCGGGGGGACATACAATGAGCAGTTCTTC
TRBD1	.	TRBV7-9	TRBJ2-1	CASSLIQGNEQFF	TGTGCCAGCAGCTTGATACAGGGGAATGAGCAGTTCTTC
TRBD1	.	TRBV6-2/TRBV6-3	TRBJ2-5	CASSRDSEETQYF	TGTGCCAGCAGTCGGGACAGTGAAGAGACCCAGTACTTC
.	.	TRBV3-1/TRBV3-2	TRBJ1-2	CASSPGGYYGYTF	TGTGCCAGCAGCCCTGGGGGCTACTATGGCTACACCTTC
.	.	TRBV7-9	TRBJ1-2	CASSLGVGPGYTF	TGTGCCAGCAGCTTAGGGGTGGGTCCTGGCTACACCTTC
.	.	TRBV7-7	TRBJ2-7	CASSPSDSSYEQYF	TGTGCTAGCAGCCCCTCCGACAGCTCCTACGAGCAGTACTTC
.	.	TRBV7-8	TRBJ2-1	CASSLRVDNRNEQFF	TGTGCCAGCAGCTTAAGGGTGGACAATAGGAATGAGCAGTTCTTC
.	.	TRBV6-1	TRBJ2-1	CASSGGWQSSYNEQFF	TGTGCCAGCAGTGGGGGATGGCAAAGCTCCTACAATGAGCAGTTCTTC
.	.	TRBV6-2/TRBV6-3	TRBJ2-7	CASSRRDTSYEQYF	TGTGCCAGCAGTCGCAGGGACACCTCCTACGAGCAGTACTTC